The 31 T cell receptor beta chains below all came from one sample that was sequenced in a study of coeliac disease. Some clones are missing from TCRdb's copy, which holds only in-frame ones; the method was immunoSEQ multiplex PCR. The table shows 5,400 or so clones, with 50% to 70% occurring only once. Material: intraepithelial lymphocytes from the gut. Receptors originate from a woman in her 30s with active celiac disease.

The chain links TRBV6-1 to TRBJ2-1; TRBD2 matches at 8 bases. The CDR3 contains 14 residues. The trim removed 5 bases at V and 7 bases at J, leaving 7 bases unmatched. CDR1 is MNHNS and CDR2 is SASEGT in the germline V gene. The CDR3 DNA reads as TGTGCCAGCAGTTTCGGGGGGGCTCCAAATGAGCAGTTCTTC. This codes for CASSFGGAPNEQFF.

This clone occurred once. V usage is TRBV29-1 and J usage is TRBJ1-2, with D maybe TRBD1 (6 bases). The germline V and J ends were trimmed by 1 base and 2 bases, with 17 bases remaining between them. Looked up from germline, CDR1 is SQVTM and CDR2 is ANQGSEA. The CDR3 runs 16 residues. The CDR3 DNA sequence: TGCAGCGTTGAAGTGTACGTTGGCAGGGGAAACTATGGCTACACCTTC. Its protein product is CSVEVYVGRGNYGYTF.

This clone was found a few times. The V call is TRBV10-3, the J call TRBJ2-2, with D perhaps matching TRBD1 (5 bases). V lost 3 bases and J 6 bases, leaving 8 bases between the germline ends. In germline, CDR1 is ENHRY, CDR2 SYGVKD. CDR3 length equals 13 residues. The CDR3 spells CAISEGVPGELFF. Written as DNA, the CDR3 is TGTGCCATCAGTGAAGGGGTCCCCGGGGAGCTGTTTTTT.

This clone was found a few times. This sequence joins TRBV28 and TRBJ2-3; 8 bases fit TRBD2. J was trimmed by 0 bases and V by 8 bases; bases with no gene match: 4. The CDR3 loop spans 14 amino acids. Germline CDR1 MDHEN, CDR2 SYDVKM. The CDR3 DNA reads TGTGCCAGCGATAGCGGGGCGAGCACAGATACGCAGTATTTT. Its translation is CASDSGASTDTQYF.

The CDR3 loop reads CASSDRDRTYEQYF. CDR3 DNA sequence: TGTGCCAGCAGCGACCGGGACAGGACCTACGAGCAGTACTTC. The V gene is TRBV7-2, the J gene TRBJ2-7, with 8 bases matching TRBD1. The V segment lost 5 bases and the J segment 2 bases; nucleotides outside the gene matches: 5. The CDR3 totals 14 residues. Germline CDR1 reads SGHTA; CDR2 reads FQGNSA. Looking up the rest from reference TRBV7-2 and TRBJ2-7 gives the full variable domain: GAGVSQSPSNKVTEKGKDVELRCDPISGHTALYWYRQSLGQGLEFLIYFQGNSAPDKSGLPSDRFSAERTGGSVSTLTIQRTQQEDSAVYLCASSDRDRTYEQYFGPGTRLTVT.

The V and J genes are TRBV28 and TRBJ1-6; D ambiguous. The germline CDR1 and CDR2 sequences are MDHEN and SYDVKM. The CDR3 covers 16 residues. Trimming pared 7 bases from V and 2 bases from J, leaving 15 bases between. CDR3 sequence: CASIPSEGAYNSPLHF. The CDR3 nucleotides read TGTGCCAGCATCCCATCTGAGGGCGCCTATAATTCACCCCTCCACTTT.

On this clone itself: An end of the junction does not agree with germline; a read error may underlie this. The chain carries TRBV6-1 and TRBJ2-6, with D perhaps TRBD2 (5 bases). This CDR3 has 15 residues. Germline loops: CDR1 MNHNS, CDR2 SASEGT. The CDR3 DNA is TGTGCCAGCAGCGAAGCCGGGGCTGGGGCCAACGTCCTGACTTTC. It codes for CASSEAGAGANVLTF.

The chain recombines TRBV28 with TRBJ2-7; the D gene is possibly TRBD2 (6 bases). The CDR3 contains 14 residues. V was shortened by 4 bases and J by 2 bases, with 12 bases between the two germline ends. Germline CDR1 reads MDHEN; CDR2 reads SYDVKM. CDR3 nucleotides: TGTGCCAGCAGTTCAGGGTGGGGGGCCTACGAGCAGTACTTC. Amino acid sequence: CASSSGWGAYEQYF.

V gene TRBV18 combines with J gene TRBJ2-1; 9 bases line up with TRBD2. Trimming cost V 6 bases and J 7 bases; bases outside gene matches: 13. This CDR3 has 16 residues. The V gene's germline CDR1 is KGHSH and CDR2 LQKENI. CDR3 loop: CASSFTAGGGLNEQFF. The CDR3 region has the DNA TGTGCCAGCTCGTTTACAGCGGGGGGAGGTTTGAATGAGCAGTTCTTC.

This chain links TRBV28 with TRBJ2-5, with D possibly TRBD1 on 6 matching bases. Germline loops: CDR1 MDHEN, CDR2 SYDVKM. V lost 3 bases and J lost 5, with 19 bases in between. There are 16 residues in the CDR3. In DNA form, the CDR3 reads TGTGCCAGCAGTTTCAGGGGCTGGATCAGGCAGGAGACCCAGTACTTC. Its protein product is CASSFRGWIRQETQYF.

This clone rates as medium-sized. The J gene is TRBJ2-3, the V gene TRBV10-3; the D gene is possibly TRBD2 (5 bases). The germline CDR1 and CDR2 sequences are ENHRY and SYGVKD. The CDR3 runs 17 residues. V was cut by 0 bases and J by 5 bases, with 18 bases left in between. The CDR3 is CAISESNQEKEVDTQYF. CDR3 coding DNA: TGTGCCATCAGTGAGTCGAATCAGGAGAAGGAGGTAGATACGCAGTATTTT.

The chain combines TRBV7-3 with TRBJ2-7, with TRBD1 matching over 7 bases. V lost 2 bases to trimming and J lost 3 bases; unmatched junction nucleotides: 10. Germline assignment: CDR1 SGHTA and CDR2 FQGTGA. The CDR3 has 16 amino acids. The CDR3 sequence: CASSLAGGFYYYEQYF. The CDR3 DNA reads TGTGCCAGCAGCTTAGCAGGGGGTTTTTACTACTACGAGCAGTACTTC.

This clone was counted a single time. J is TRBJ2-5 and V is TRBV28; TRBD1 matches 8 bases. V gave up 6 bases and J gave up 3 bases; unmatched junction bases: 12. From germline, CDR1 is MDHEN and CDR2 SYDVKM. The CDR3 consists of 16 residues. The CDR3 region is CASSPPINRGEETQYF. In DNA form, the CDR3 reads TGTGCCAGCAGCCCCCCGATAAACAGGGGGGAAGAGACCCAGTACTTC.

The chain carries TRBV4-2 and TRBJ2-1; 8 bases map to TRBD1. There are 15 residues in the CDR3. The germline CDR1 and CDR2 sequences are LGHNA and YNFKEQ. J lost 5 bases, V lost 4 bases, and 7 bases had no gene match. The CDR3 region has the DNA TGTGCCAGCAGCCTCCGGACAGGGAAGAACAATGAGCAGTTCTTC. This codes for CASSLRTGKNNEQFF.

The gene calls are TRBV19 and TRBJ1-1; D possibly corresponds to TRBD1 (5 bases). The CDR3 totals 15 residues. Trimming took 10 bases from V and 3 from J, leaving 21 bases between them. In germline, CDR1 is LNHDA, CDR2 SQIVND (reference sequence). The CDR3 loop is CATGGRRERDTEAFF. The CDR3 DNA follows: TGTGCCACCGGGGGTAGGAGGGAACGGGACACTGAAGCTTTCTTT.

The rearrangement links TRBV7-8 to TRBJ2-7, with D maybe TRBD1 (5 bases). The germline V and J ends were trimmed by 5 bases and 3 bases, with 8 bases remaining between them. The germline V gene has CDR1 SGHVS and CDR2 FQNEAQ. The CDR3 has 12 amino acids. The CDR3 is CASSGDSYEQYF. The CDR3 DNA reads TGTGCCAGCAGCGGTGACAGCTACGAGCAGTACTTC. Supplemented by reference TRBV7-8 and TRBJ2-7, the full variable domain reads GAGVSQSPRYKVAKRGQDVALRCDPISGHVSLFWYQQALGQGPEFLTYFQNEAQLDKSGLPSDRFFAERPEGSVSTLKIQRTQQEDSAVYLCASSGDSYEQYFGPGTRLTVT.

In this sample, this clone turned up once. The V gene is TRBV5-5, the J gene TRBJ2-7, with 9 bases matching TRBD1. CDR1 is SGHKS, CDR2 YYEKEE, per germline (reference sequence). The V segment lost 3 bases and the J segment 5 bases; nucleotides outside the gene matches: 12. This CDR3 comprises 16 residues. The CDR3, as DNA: TGTGCCAGCAGCTACCCCGGGACAGGGTCTGGAAACGAGCAGTACTTC. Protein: CASSYPGTGSGNEQYF.

CDR3 sequence (DNA): TGTGCCAGCAGAAATACAGGGGTCACTGAAGCTTTCTTT. Translating it yields CASRNTGVTEAFF. The chain links TRBV6-1 to TRBJ1-1; 7 bases agree with TRBD1. The germline gives CDR1 MNHNS, CDR2 SASEGT. The V gene end was trimmed by 6 bases and the J gene end by 4 bases; junction bases not matched to a gene: 5. The CDR3 is 13 residues long.

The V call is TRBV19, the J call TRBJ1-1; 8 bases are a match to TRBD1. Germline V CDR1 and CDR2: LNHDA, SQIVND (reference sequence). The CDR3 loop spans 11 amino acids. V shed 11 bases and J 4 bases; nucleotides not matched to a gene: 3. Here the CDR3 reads CAGGTGTEAFF. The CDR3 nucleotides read TGTGCCGGGGGGACAGGCACTGAAGCTTTCTTT.

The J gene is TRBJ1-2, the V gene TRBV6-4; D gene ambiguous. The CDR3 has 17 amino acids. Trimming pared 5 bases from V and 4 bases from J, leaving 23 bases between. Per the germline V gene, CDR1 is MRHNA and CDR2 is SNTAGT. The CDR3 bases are TGTGCCAGCAGTAGTGGGCTCCCACACGGAAAGACCTATGGCTACACCTTC. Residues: CASSSGLPHGKTYGYTF.

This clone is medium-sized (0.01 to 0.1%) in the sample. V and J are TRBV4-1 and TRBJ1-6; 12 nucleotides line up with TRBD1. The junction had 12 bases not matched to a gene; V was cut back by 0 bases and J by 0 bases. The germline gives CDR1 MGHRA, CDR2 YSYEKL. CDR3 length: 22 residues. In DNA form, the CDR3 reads TGCGCCAGCAGCCAAGAATCCGGGACAGGGGGCTGGTACGACTCCTATAATTCACCCCTCCACTTT. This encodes CASSQESGTGGWYDSYNSPLHF.

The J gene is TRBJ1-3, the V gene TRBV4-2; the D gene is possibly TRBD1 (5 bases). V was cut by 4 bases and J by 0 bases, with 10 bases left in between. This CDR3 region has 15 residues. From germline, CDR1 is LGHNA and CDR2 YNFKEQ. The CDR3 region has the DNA TGTGCCAGCAGCCCGGGGGGTAACTCTGGAAACACCATATATTTT. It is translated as CASSPGGNSGNTIYF.

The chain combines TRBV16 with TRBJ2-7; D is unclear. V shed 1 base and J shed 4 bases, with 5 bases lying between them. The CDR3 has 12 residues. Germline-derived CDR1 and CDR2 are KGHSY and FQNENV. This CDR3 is CASSQLSYEQYF. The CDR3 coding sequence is TGTGCCAGCAGCCAATTGAGTTACGAGCAGTACTTC. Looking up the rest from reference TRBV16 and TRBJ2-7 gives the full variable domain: GEEVAQTPKHLVRGEGQKAKLYCAPIKGHSYVFWYQQVLKNEFKFLISFQNENVFDETGMPKERFSAKCLPNSPCSLEIQATKLEDSAVYFCASSQLSYEQYFGPGTRLTVT.

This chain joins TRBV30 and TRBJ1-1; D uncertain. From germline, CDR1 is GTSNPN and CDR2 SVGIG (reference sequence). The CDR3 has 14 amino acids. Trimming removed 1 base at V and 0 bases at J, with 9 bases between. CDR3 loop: CAWSAIAMNTEAFF. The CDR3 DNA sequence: TGTGCCTGGAGTGCTATTGCCATGAACACTGAAGCTTTCTTT.

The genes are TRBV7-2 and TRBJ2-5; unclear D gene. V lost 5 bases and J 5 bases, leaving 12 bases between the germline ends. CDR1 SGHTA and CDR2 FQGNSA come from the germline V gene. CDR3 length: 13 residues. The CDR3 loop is CASSPRLGETQYF. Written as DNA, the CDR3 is TGTGCCAGCAGCCCTAGACTCGGGGAGACCCAGTACTTC.

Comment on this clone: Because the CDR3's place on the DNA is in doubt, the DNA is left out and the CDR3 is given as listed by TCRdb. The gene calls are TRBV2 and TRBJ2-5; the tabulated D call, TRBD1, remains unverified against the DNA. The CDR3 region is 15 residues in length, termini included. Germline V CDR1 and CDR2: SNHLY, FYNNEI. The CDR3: CASSGFFGSQETQYF.

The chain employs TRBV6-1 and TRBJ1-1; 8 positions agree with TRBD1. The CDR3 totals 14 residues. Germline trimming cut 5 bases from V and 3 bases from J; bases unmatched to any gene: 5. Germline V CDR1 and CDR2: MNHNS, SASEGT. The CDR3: CASSRQGRDTEAFF. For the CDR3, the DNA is TGTGCCAGCAGTCGACAGGGGAGGGACACTGAAGCTTTCTTT.

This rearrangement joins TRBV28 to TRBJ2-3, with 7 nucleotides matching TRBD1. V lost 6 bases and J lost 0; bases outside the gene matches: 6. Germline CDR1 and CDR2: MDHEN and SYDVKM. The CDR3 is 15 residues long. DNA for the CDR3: TGTGCCAGCAGAGGGACAGCTCTAAGCACAGATACGCAGTATTTT. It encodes CASRGTALSTDTQYF.

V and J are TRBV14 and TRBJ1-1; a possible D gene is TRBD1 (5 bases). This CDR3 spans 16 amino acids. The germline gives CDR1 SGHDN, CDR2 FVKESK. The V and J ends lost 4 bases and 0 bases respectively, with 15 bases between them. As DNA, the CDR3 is TGTGCCAGCAGCCTACGAACAGGAGCTATGAACACTGAAGCTTTCTTT. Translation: CASSLRTGAMNTEAFF.

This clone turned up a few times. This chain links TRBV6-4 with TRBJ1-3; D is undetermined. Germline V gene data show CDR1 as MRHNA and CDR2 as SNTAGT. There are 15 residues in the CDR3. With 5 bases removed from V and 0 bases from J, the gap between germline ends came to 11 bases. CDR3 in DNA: TGTGCCAGCAGTTATGAGCCGTACTCTGGAAACACCATATATTTT. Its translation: CASSYEPYSGNTIYF.

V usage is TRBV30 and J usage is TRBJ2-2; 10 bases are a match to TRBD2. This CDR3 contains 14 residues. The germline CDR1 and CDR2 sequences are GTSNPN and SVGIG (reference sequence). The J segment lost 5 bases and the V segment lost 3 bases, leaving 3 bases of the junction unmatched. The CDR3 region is CAWSSLAGTGELFF. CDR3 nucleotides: TGTGCCTGGAGCTCACTAGCGGGGACCGGGGAGCTGTTTTTT.